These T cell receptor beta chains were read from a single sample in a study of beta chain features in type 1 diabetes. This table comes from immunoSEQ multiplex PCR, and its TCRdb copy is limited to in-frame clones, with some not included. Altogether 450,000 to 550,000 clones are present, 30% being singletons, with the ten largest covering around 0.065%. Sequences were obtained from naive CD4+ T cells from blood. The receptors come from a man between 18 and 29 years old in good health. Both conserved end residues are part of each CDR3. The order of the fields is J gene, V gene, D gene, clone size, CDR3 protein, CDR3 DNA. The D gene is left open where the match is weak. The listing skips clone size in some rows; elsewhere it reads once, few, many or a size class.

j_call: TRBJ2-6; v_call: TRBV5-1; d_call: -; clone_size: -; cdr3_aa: CASSLTGYSGANVLTF; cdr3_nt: TGCGCCAGCAGCTTGACAGGGTACTCTGGGGCCAACGTCCTGACTTTC
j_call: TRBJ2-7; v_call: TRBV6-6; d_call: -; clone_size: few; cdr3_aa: CASSLGISEQYF; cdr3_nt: TGTGCCAGCAGTCTAGGTATAAGCGAGCAGTACTTC
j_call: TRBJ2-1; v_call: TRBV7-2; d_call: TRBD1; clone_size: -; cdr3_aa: CASSADRGFYNEQFF; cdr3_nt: TGTGCCAGCAGCGCGGACAGGGGGTTTTACAATGAGCAGTTCTTC
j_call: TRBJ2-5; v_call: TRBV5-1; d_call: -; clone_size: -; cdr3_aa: CASSISGDQETQYF; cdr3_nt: TGCGCCAGCAGCATTAGTGGGGACCAAGAGACCCAGTACTTC
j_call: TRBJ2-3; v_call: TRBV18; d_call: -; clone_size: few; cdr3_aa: CASSPRSDLPSTDTQYF; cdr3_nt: TGTGCCAGCTCACCACGAAGTGATTTACCTAGCACAGATACGCAGTATTTT
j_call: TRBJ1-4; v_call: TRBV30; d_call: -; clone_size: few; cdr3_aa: CAWSVRGQDTFF; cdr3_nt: TGTGCCTGGAGTGTAAGGGGCCAGGATACGTTTTTT
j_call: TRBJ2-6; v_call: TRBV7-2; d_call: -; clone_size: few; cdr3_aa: CASSSAGSGANVLTF; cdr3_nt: TGTGCCAGCAGCTCCGCAGGCTCTGGGGCCAACGTCCTGACTTTC
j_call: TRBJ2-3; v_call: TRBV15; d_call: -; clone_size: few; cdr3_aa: CATSRERQGGTDTQYF; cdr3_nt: TGTGCCACCAGCAGAGAGAGGCAGGGCGGCACAGATACGCAGTATTTT
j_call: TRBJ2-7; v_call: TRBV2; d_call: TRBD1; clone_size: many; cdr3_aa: CASSRQGNEQYF; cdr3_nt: TGTGCCAGCAGTCGACAGGGTAACGAGCAGTACTTC
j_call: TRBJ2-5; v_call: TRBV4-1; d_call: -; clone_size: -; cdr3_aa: CASSRTGFRETQYF; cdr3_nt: TGCGCCAGCAGCCGTACAGGGTTCCGAGAGACCCAGTACTTC
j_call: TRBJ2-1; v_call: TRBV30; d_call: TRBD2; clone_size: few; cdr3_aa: CAWSEGGSYNEQFF; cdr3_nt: TGTGCCTGGAGTGAGGGCGGGAGCTACAATGAGCAGTTCTTC
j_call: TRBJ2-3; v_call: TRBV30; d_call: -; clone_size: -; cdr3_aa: CAWLPGLLTDTQYF; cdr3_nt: TGTGCCTGGCTCCCGGGACTCCTCACAGATACGCAGTATTTT
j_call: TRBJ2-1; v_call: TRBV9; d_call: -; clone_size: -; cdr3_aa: CASGSQGSYNEQFF; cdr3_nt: TGTGCCAGCGGCAGTCAGGGAAGTTACAATGAGCAGTTCTTC
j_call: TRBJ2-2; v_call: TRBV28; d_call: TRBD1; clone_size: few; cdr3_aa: CASLPRTGGNTGELFF; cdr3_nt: TGTGCCAGCCTACCCCGGACAGGGGGGAACACCGGGGAGCTGTTTTTT
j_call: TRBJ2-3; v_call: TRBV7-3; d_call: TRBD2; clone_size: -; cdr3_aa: CASSSTGTRLDTQYF; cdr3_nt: TGTGCCAGCAGCTCGACCGGGACTAGACTAGATACGCAGTATTTT
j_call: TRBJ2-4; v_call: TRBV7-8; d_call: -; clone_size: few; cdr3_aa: CASSLEGRAKNIQYF; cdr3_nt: TGTGCCAGCAGCTTAGAAGGGAGAGCCAAAAACATTCAGTACTTC
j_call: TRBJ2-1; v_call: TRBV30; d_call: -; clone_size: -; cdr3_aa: CAWSGGMYNEQFF; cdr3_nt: TGTGCCTGGAGTGGGGGAATGTACAATGAGCAGTTCTTC
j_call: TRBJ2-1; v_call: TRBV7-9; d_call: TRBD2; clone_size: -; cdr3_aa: CASSFGLAGGNSENEQFF; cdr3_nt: TGTGCCAGCAGCTTTGGCCTAGCGGGAGGTAATTCAGAGAATGAGCAGTTCTTC
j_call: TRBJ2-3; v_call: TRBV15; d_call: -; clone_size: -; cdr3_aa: CATSRNGDTQYF; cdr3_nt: TGTGCCACCAGCAGAAACGGAGATACGCAGTATTTT
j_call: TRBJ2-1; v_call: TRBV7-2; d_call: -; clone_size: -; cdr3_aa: CASSLDRGRDGEQFF; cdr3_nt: TGTGCCAGCAGCTTAGACCGGGGGCGAGATGGTGAGCAGTTCTTC
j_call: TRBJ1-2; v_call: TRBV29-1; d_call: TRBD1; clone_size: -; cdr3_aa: CSVGDRVRGYTF; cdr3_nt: TGCAGCGTGGGCGACAGGGTCCGAGGCTACACCTTC
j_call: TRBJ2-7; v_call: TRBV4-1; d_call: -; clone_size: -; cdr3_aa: CASSQNRRQDEQYF; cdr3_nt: TGCGCCAGCAGCCAGAACAGGCGGCAGGACGAGCAGTACTTC
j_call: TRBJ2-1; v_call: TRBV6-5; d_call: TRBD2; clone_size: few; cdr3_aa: CASSSGGNEQFF; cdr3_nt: TGTGCCAGCAGTTCCGGGGGGAATGAGCAGTTCTTC
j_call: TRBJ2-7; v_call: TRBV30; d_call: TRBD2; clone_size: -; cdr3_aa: CAWGLVSYEQYF; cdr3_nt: TGTGCCTGGGGACTAGTGTCCTACGAGCAGTACTTC
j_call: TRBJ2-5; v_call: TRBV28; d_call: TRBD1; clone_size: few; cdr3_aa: CAAGSRGRTQYF; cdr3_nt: TGTGCCGCTGGGTCCAGGGGGCGGACCCAGTACTTC
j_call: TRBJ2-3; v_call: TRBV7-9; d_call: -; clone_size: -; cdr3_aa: CASSFLSIGPDTQYF; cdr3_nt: TGTGCCAGCAGTTTCCTCTCGATTGGGCCAGATACGCAGTATTTT
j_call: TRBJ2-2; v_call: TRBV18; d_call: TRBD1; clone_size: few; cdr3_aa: CASSGDRNTGELFF; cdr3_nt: TGTGCCAGCTCAGGGGACAGAAACACCGGGGAGCTGTTTTTT
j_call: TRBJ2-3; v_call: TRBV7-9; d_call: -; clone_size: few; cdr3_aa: CASSLVGTDTQYF; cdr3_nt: TGTGCCAGCAGCTTAGTAGGGACAGATACGCAGTATTTT
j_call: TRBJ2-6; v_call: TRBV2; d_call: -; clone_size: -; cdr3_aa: CASSADRFGAGANVLTF; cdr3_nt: TGTGCCAGCAGTGCCGACAGGTTCGGCGCTGGGGCCAACGTCCTGACTTTC
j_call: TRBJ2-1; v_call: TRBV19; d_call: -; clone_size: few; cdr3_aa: CASSIVTGSYNEQFF; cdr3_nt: TGTGCCAGTAGTATAGTTACTGGCTCCTACAATGAGCAGTTCTTC
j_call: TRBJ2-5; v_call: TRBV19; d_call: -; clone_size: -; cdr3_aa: CASRPGVWDKETQYF; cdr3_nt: TGTGCCAGTAGGCCCGGGGTGTGGGACAAAGAGACCCAGTACTTC
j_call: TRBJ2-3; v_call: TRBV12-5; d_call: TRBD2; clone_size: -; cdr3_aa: CASGLSGGGDTQYF; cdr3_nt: TGTGCTAGTGGTTTGTCGGGAGGGGGAGATACGCAGTATTTT
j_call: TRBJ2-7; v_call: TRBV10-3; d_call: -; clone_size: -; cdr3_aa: CAISRETYEQYF; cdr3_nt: TGTGCCATCAGCCGCGAGACCTACGAGCAGTACTTC
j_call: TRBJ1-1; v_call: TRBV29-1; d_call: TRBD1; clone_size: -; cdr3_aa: CSVRQGGTEAFF; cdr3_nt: TGCAGCGTGCGACAGGGCGGCACTGAAGCTTTCTTT
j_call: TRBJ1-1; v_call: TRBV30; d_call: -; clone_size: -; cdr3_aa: CACSSRYRDGVNTEAFF; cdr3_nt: TGTGCCTGTTCCTCACGGTACAGGGATGGGGTGAACACTGAAGCTTTCTTT
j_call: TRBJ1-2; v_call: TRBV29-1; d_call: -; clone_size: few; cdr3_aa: CSTDESGYNYGYTF; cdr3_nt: TGCAGCACAGATGAATCAGGGTACAACTATGGCTACACCTTC
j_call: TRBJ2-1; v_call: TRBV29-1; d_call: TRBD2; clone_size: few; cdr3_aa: CSARLAGGPSHEQFF; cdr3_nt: TGCAGCGCCAGACTAGCGGGAGGCCCCTCGCATGAGCAGTTCTTC
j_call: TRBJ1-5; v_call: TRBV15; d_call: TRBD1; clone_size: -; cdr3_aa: CATSTGDSSNQPQHF; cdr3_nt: TGTGCCACCAGCACTGGGGACAGTAGCAATCAGCCCCAGCATTTT
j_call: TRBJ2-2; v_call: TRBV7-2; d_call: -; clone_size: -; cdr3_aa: CASSSRDGELFF; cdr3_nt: TGTGCCAGCAGCTCTCGGGACGGGGAGCTGTTTTTT
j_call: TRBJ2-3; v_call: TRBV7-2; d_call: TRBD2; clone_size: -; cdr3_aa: CASSLGPGTSQDTQYF; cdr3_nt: TGTGCCAGCAGCTTAGGGCCCGGGACTAGCCAAGATACGCAGTATTTT
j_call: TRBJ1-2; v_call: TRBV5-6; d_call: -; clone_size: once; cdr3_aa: CASSLVQSEGYTF; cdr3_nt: TGTGCCAGCAGCTTGGTCCAGTCGGAAGGCTACACCTTC
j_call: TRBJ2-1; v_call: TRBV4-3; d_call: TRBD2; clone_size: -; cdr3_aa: CASSPRLAGSSYNEQFF; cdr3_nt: TGCGCCAGCAGCCCCCGTCTAGCGGGAAGCTCCTACAATGAGCAGTTCTTC
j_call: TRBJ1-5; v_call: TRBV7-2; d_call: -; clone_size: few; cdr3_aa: CASSRGALSNQPQHF; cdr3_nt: TGTGCCAGCAGCAGGGGGGCGCTGAGCAATCAGCCCCAGCATTTT
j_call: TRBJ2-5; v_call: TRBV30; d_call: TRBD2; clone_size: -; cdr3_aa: CAWSVQTSGSETQYF; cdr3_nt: TGTGCCTGGAGTGTACAGACTAGCGGGAGTGAGACCCAGTACTTC
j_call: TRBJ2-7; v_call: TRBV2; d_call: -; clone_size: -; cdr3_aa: CASADYYEQYF; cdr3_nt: TGTGCCAGCGCGGACTACTACGAGCAGTACTTC
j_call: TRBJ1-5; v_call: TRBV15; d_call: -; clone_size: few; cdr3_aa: CATSSRHQPQHF; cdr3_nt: TGTGCCACCAGCAGCCGGCATCAGCCCCAGCATTTT
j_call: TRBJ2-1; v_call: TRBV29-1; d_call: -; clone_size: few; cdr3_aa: CSVVAVYNEQFF; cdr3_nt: TGCAGCGTTGTAGCGGTCTACAATGAGCAGTTCTTC
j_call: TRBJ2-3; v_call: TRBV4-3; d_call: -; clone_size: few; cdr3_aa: CASSQDLATDTQYF; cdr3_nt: TGCGCCAGCAGCCAAGATTTGGCCACAGATACGCAGTATTTT
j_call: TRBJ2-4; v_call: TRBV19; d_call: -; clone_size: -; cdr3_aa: CASSILLAKNIQYF; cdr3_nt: TGTGCCAGTAGTATTCTCCTAGCCAAAAACATTCAGTACTTC
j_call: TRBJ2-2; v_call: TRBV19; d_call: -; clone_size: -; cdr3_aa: CASSMYGELFF; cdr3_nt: TGTGCCAGTAGTATGTACGGGGAGCTGTTTTTT
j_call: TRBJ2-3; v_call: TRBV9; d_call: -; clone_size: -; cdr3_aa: CASSMPGDTQYF; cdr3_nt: TGTGCCAGCAGCATGCCGGGAGATACGCAGTATTTT
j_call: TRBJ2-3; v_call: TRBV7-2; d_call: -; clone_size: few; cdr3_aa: CASSLVRSTDTQYF; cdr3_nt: TGTGCCAGCAGCTTGGTCAGAAGCACAGATACGCAGTATTTT
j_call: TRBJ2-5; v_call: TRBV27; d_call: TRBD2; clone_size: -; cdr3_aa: CASRKVAGGSETQYF; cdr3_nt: TGTGCCAGCAGAAAAGTAGCGGGAGGATCAGAGACCCAGTACTTC
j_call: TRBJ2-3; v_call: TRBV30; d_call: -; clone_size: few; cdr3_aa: CAWSVGSTDTQYF; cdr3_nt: TGTGCCTGGAGTGTAGGTAGCACAGATACGCAGTATTTT
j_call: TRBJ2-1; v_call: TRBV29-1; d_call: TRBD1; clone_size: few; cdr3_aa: CSVVNRTGSSYNEQFF; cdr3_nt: TGCAGCGTTGTGAACCGGACAGGGAGCTCCTACAATGAGCAGTTCTTC